The 27 T cell receptor beta chains in this list originate from one sample, sequenced in a study of brain T cells in children with intractable seizures. Indicated time point: blood from clinic visit 5 months post-surgery; TSC patient then seizure free. Here immunoSEQ multiplex PCR was the method, and the copy in TCRdb shows in-frame clones only, minus some. The sample records about 340,000 clones, about 94% being singletons. The specimen comprised peripheral blood, sampled 4 to 5 months after surgery. These receptors were taken from a boy less than two years old with tuberous sclerosis and intractable seizures.

This clone was recorded a few times. The chain recombines TRBV24-1 with TRBJ1-1; D is unresolved. Germline values: CDR1 KGHDR, CDR2 SFDVKD. This CDR3 contains 11 residues. V lost 0 bases and J lost 7, with 2 bases in between. The CDR3 reads CATSDLYEAFF. The CDR3 bases are TGTGCCACCAGTGATTTGTATGAAGCTTTCTTT.

Concerning this clone: At the DNA level, this CDR3 is encoded by other sequences in the same sample as well. This chain uses TRBV24-1 with TRBJ1-2; no reliable D call. The V and J ends lost 0 bases and 7 bases respectively, with 2 bases between them. Germline V gives CDR1 KGHDR, CDR2 SFDVKD. There are 11 residues in the CDR3. CDR3 amino acids: CATSDLVGYTF. The CDR3, as DNA: TGTGCCACCAGTGATTTGGTTGGCTACACCTTC.

J is TRBJ2-5 and V is TRBV27; 8 bases line up with TRBD1. CDR3 length equals 16 residues. V was clipped by 6 bases and J by 2 bases; unmatched bases: 11. Germline CDR1 is MNHEY and CDR2 is SMNVEV (reference sequence). CDR3 coding DNA: TGTGCCAGCAGAGCCCAGGGGGCCAGCCTACAAGAGACCCAGTACTTC. Residues: CASRAQGASLQETQYF.

This clone was detected only once. The chain is built from TRBV14 and TRBJ2-7; D assignment may be TRBD1 or TRBD2 (5 bases each). The CDR3 runs to 13 residues. Trimming stripped 7 bases from V and 5 bases from J, with 15 bases between. Germline CDR1 and CDR2: SGHDN and FVKESK. The CDR3 reads CASTPPGTDEQYF. CDR3 sequence (DNA): TGTGCCAGCACCCCCCCCGGGACCGACGAGCAGTACTTC.

This chain connects TRBV6-5 to TRBJ1-4, with 9 bases matching TRBD1. There are 15 residues in the CDR3. V shed 6 bases, J shed 4 bases, and the junction held 6 bases outside the gene matches. Germline V gene sequence: CDR1 MNHEY, CDR2 SVGAGI. The CDR3 spells CASRPGQGINEKLFF. In nucleotides, the CDR3 is TGTGCCAGCAGACCGGGACAGGGCATTAATGAAAAACTGTTTTTT.

V and J are TRBV19 and TRBJ2-7, with D tentatively TRBD1 (6 bases). Trimming removed 3 bases from V and 2 bases from J, with 14 bases in between. The CDR3 totals 15 residues. CDR1 LNHDA and CDR2 SQIVND come from the germline V gene (reference sequence). The CDR3 protein is CASSIVPRGPYEQYF. The DNA for the CDR3 is TGTGCCAGTAGTATTGTCCCCAGGGGACCCTACGAGCAGTACTTC.

The CDR3 region has the DNA TGTGCCAGCAGCTTGGCGTCAGGTCTTAACTATGGCTACACCTTC. Translated, it gives CASSLASGLNYGYTF. The chain joins TRBV5-4 to TRBJ1-2, with D unclear. CDR3 length: 15 amino acids. The germline V gene has CDR1 SGHNT and CDR2 YYREEE (reference sequence). The V end was cut by 0 bases, the J end by 1 base, with 10 bases between.

V is TRBV19 and J is TRBJ2-7; D may be TRBD1 (6 bases). There are 13 residues in the CDR3. CDR1 and CDR2 (germline): LNHDA, SQIVND (reference sequence). V was shortened by 4 bases and J by 3 bases, with 10 bases between the two germline ends. CDR3 in amino acids: CASSNAQGYEQYF. The CDR3 DNA reads TGTGCCAGTAGTAACGCACAGGGCTACGAGCAGTACTTC.

CDR3: CSGRGVQETQYF. CDR3 in DNA: TGCAGCGGCAGGGGGGTCCAAGAGACCCAGTACTTC. The rearrangement links TRBV29-1 to TRBJ2-5; D is possibly TRBD1 (7 bases). Germline CDR1 is SQVTM and CDR2 is ANQGSEA. This CDR3 is built from 12 residues. Trimming shortened V by 7 bases and J by 1 base, and 10 bases separated the two germline ends.

This clone was recorded once. V gene TRBV3-1 (or the pseudogene TRBV3-2) combines with J gene TRBJ2-1, with TRBD2 matching over 9 bases. Germline lookup yields CDR1 LGHDT and CDR2 YNNKEL (reference sequence). V shed 3 bases, J shed 7 bases, and the junction held 10 bases outside the gene matches. The CDR3 has 16 amino acids. CDR3 in DNA: TGTGCCAGCAGCCAGGGAGTAGCGGGAGCGGGAAATGAGCAGTTCTTC. Amino acid sequence: CASSQGVAGAGNEQFF.

The chain links TRBV7-6 to TRBJ1-1; TRBD1 aligns across 8 bases. The CDR3 extends over 15 amino acids. Per germline, CDR1 SGHVS and CDR2 FNYEAQ. The J segment lost 2 bases and the V segment lost 4 bases, leaving 6 bases of the junction unmatched. The CDR3 nucleotides are TGTGCCAGCAGCTCGACAGGGGCGGGTAACACTGAAGCTTTCTTT. Residues: CASSSTGAGNTEAFF.

CDR3 sequence reads: CSVGRDTGELFF. The CDR3, as DNA: TGCAGCGTTGGTAGGGACACCGGGGAGCTGTTTTTT. The gene calls are TRBV29-1 and TRBJ2-2, with unresolved D. The ends were cut back, 4 bases at V and 3 bases at J, with 6 bases in the middle. CDR1 SQVTM and CDR2 ANQGSEA come from the germline V gene. The length of the CDR3 is 12 residues.

The rearrangement joins TRBV15 to TRBJ1-1; TRBD1 might be the D (6 bases). V was clipped by 6 bases and J by 4 bases, with 15 bases between them. Per germline, CDR1 LNHNV and CDR2 YYDKDF (reference sequence). This CDR3 has 14 residues. In DNA, the CDR3 is TGTGCCACCAGGCGGCGCAGGGGCAGCACTGAAGCTTTCTTT. Its protein is CATRRRRGSTEAFF.

This clone was counted a single time. This chain joins TRBV27 and TRBJ1-1; D remains unclear. CDR3 size: 16 residues. Per germline, CDR1 MNHEY and CDR2 SMNVEV (reference sequence). V lost 0 bases, J lost 1 base, and 12 bases lay in between. CDR3 sequence reads: CASSLSLPSRNTEAFF. DNA of the CDR3: TGTGCCAGCAGTTTATCATTACCCAGCAGGAACACTGAAGCTTTCTTT.

This chain joins TRBV29-1 and TRBJ2-3, with 10 bases aligning to TRBD2. The germline V gene has CDR1 SQVTM and CDR2 ANQGSEA. The CDR3 length is 16 residues. The V and J ends lost 2 bases and 0 bases, in that order; junction bases with no gene match: 5. CDR3: CSVEQGLAVSTDTQYF. The DNA for the CDR3 is TGCAGCGTTGAACAAGGACTAGCGGTCAGCACAGATACGCAGTATTTT.

The V call is TRBV13, the J call TRBJ1-1; unclear D gene. The germline V gene encodes CDR1 PRHDT and CDR2 FYEKMQ (reference sequence). CDR3 length: 13 amino acids. V lost 2 bases, J lost 4 bases, and 8 bases lay in between. The DNA of the CDR3 is TGTGCCAGCAGCTTATATACAGCCACTGAAGCTTTCTTT. This codes for CASSLYTATEAFF.

This clone was counted a single time. The chain links TRBV28 to TRBJ2-7; TRBD1 matches 11 bases. V was pared by 1 base and J by 7 bases, with 15 bases of the junction left unmatched. Germline assignment: CDR1 MDHEN and CDR2 SYDVKM. The CDR3 is 18 amino acids. CDR3 nucleotides: TGTGCCAGCAGTTTATTGCGCCTGAGGGACAGGGGGGCAGTTGAGCAGTACTTC. Its translation is CASSLLRLRDRGAVEQYF.

This chain uses TRBV5-1 with TRBJ1-4; possibly TRBD1 for D (6 bases). This CDR3 contains 16 residues. Germline-derived CDR1 and CDR2 are SGHRS and YFSETQ. V was clipped by 4 bases and J by 0 bases, with 13 bases between them. The DNA of the CDR3 is TGCGCCAGCAGCCCGCCCGGGGGGCCAACTAATGAAAAACTGTTTTTT. Amino acid sequence: CASSPPGGPTNEKLFF.

This clone occurred once. The chain recombines TRBV11-3 with TRBJ1-2; D is perhaps TRBD1 (6 bases). The CDR3 has 14 amino acids. V was trimmed by 1 base and J by 1 base, leaving 7 bases between them. From germline, CDR1 is SGHNT and CDR2 YENEEA. In DNA form, the CDR3 reads TGTGCCAGCAGCTTAGGACAGGTTAACTATGGCTACACCTTC. It specifies CASSLGQVNYGYTF.

The rearrangement links TRBV11-2 to TRBJ2-3; D is possibly TRBD1 or TRBD2 (6 bases each). Trimming removed 1 base from V and 2 bases from J, with 10 bases in between. Germline assignment: CDR1 SGHAT and CDR2 FQNNGV. The CDR3 has 15 residues. In DNA form, the CDR3 reads TGTGCCAGCAGCTTAGCGGGGGACAACACAGATACGCAGTATTTT. This sequence encodes CASSLAGDNTDTQYF. Supplemented by reference TRBV11-2 and TRBJ2-3, the full variable domain reads EAGVAQSPRYKIIEKRQSVAFWCNPISGHATLYWYQQILGQGPKLLIQFQNNGVVDDSQLPKDRFSAERLKGVDSTLKIQPAKLEDSAVYLCASSLAGDNTDTQYFGPGTRLTVL.

The chain has TRBV7-9 and TRBJ2-1; possibly TRBD2 for D (5 bases). V lost 1 base and J lost 5, with 9 bases in between. Germline lookup yields CDR1 SEHNR and CDR2 FQNEAQ (reference sequence). The CDR3 consists of 14 residues. This CDR3 is CASSLGTGHNEQFF. The CDR3 DNA is TGTGCCAGCAGCTTAGGGACTGGGCACAATGAGCAGTTCTTC.

The chain combines TRBV29-1 with TRBJ2-6; 9 nucleotides align to TRBD1. This CDR3 comprises 16 residues. V lost 6 bases and J lost 0; bases outside the gene matches: 6. Germline values: CDR1 SQVTM, CDR2 ANQGSEA. In nucleotides, the CDR3 is TGCAGCGTCGCCGGGACAGGGAGCTCTGGGGCCAACGTCCTGACTTTC. It specifies CSVAGTGSSGANVLTF. Looking up the rest from reference TRBV29-1 and TRBJ2-6 gives the full variable domain: SAVISQKPSRDICQRGTSLTIQCQVDSQVTMMFWYRQQPGQSLTLIATANQGSEATYESGFVIDKFPISRPNLTFSTLTVSNMSPEDSSIYLCSVAGTGSSGANVLTFGAGSRLTVL.

This rearrangement joins TRBV11-3 to TRBJ2-3, with D hard to call. This CDR3 region has 14 residues. V lost 0 bases and J lost 4, with 8 bases in between. Germline values: CDR1 SGHNT, CDR2 YENEEA. CDR3 bases: TGTGCCAGCAGCTTAGATTCGGCGGCAGATACGCAGTATTTT. Amino acids: CASSLDSAADTQYF.

The rearrangement links TRBV5-1 to TRBJ1-1; D is ambiguous. V was shortened by 0 bases and J by 3 bases, with 9 bases between the two germline ends. CDR3 length: 14 residues. Germline V gives CDR1 SGHRS, CDR2 YFSETQ. This CDR3 reads CASSLDMGYTEAFF. CDR3 bases: TGCGCCAGCAGCTTGGATATGGGGTACACTGAAGCTTTCTTT.

The sample holds one count of this clone. The V call is TRBV3-1 (or the pseudogene TRBV3-2), the J call TRBJ2-7; D possibly uses TRBD1 or TRBD2 (6 bases each). CDR3 length: 15 amino acids. Germline V CDR1 and CDR2: LGHDT, YNNKEL (reference sequence). V was shortened by 0 bases and J by 5 bases, with 14 bases between the two germline ends. CDR3 sequence reads: CASSQDLSGADEQYF. As DNA, the CDR3 is TGTGCCAGCAGCCAAGATCTGTCGGGGGCGGACGAGCAGTACTTC.

The chain has TRBV19 and TRBJ2-1; 9 bases fit TRBD2. Germline trimming cut 6 bases from V and 1 base from J; bases unmatched to any gene: 1. The CDR3 has 14 residues. Germline V gives CDR1 LNHDA, CDR2 SQIVND (reference sequence). CDR3 in amino acids: CASRGLASYNEQFF. The CDR3 DNA is TGTGCCAGTAGGGGACTAGCATCCTACAATGAGCAGTTCTTC.

This chain links TRBV6-5 with TRBJ2-7; D uncertain. The CDR3 spans 13 residues. Germline V lookup: CDR1 MNHEY, CDR2 SVGAGI. The ends were cut back, 6 bases at V and 5 bases at J, with 14 bases in the middle. CDR3: CASSPPALHEQYF. CDR3 DNA sequence: TGTGCCAGCAGCCCCCCGGCCCTCCACGAGCAGTACTTC.